The 13 T cell receptor beta chains in this list originate from one sample, sequenced in a study of T cell responses to AZD1222 COVID-19 vaccine. TCRdb's table, derived via immunoSEQ multiplex PCR, lists solely in-frame clones and lacks some. Of about 150,000 clones listed, 93% were seen once; the top ten hold more than 8.5%. Sequenced here: peripheral blood, sampled on day 0 of AZD1222 vaccination. The receptors originated from an adult in good health.

The chain combines TRBV6-5 with TRBJ1-1; D gene ambiguous. This CDR3 is built from 15 residues. Trimming removed 7 bases from V and 1 base from J, with 16 bases in between. Germline V gene data show CDR1 as MNHEY and CDR2 as SVGAGI. The CDR3 sequence: CASIFRRQKNTEAFF. CDR3 bases: TGTGCCAGCATTTTCAGGCGTCAGAAGAACACTGAAGCTTTCTTT.

V and J are TRBV24-1 and TRBJ1-5; weak D call: TRBD1 (6 bases). In germline, CDR1 is KGHDR, CDR2 SFDVKD. The CDR3 covers 14 residues. The V gene lost 4 bases and the J gene lost 6 bases, with 12 bases spanning the gap. The CDR3 DNA sequence: TGTGCCACCAGTGACACGGACAGTAGTCAGCCCCAGCATTTT. Protein: CATSDTDSSQPQHF.

Here the CDR3 DNA reads TGTGCCACCGGGACTAGCGCCTTATACAATGAGCAGTTCTTC. Protein sequence: CATGTSALYNEQFF. J is TRBJ2-1 and V is TRBV10-3; TRBD2 aligns across 10 bases. The CDR3 extends over 14 amino acids. Trimming cost V 10 bases and J 4 bases; bases outside gene matches: 7. Germline values: CDR1 ENHRY, CDR2 SYGVKD.

This chain links TRBV3-1 (or the pseudogene TRBV3-2) with TRBJ1-2; D call uncertain. CDR1 LGHDT and CDR2 YNNKEL come from the germline V gene (reference sequence). The CDR3 runs 11 residues. Trimming removed 4 bases from V and 1 base from J, with 1 base in between. The CDR3 DNA is TGTGCCAGCAGCCTTAACTATGGCTACACCTTC. This encodes CASSLNYGYTF.

In its sample, this clone was seen once. V gene TRBV19 combines with J gene TRBJ2-2; maybe TRBD2 (6 bases). This CDR3 comprises 17 residues. From germline, CDR1 is LNHDA and CDR2 SQIVND (reference sequence). Trimming took off 7 bases at V and 0 bases at J, with 18 bases between the two ends. CDR3 residues: CASNLFSGGANTGELFF. The CDR3 bases are TGTGCCAGTAACCTATTTTCGGGCGGGGCGAACACCGGGGAGCTGTTTTTT. The complete variable domain, with remaining parts taken from reference TRBV19 and TRBJ2-2, reads DGGITQSPKYLFRKEGQNVTLSCEQNLNHDAMYWYRQDPGQGLRLIYYSQIVNDFQKGDIAEGYSVSREKKESFPLTVTSAQKNPTAFYLCASNLFSGGANTGELFFGEGSRLTVL.

The J gene is TRBJ1-2, the V gene TRBV4-1; maybe TRBD1 (6 bases). Germline V CDR1 and CDR2: MGHRA, YSYEKL. V lost 0 bases and J 1 base, leaving 18 bases between the germline ends. This CDR3 has 18 amino acids. The CDR3 region has the DNA TGCGCCAGCAGCCAAGAACCCGAAGGGGACAATATTAACTATGGCTACACCTTC. Translated, it gives CASSQEPEGDNINYGYTF.

The J gene is TRBJ2-2, the V gene TRBV12-3 or TRBV12-4; tentative D call: TRBD1 (6 bases). V gave up 6 bases and J gave up 7 bases, with 12 bases separating them. The CDR3 contains 13 residues. The CDR3 reads CASRQTGNGELFF. DNA for the CDR3: TGTGCCAGCAGACAAACAGGGAACGGGGAGCTGTTTTTT.

This clone appeared a single time. The chain carries TRBV7-3 and TRBJ2-1; 9 bases map to TRBD2. The length of the CDR3 is 15 residues. CDR1 and CDR2 (germline): SGHTA, FQGTGA. With V trimmed by 1 base and J by 8 bases, 6 bases remained unmatched. The DNA of the CDR3 is TGTGCCAGCAGCTTAATGGGGGCTAGCGGGGATGAGCAGTTCTTC. As protein: CASSLMGASGDEQFF.

This chain uses TRBV18 with TRBJ2-7, with 11 positions matching TRBD1. The germline V gene has CDR1 KGHSH and CDR2 LQKENI. J lost 7 bases, V lost 2 bases, and 1 base had no gene match. The CDR3 has 13 residues. CDR3 in amino acids: CASSPGTGGEQYF. CDR3 nucleotides: TGTGCCAGCTCACCAGGGACAGGGGGGGAGCAGTACTTC.

The chain couples TRBV6-1 to TRBJ1-3; 10 bases are a match to TRBD1. V dropped 2 bases and J dropped 7; count of bases not matched to a gene: 8. The CDR3 sequence is 16 residues long. Germline V gene lookup returns CDR1 MNHNS and CDR2 SASEGT. The DNA for the CDR3 is TGTGCCAGCAGTGAATGGGGACAGGGGAGAGGGAACACCATATATTTT. It translates to CASSEWGQGRGNTIYF.

The genes are TRBV5-6 and TRBJ2-1; tentative D call: TRBD1 (5 bases). The CDR3 contains 13 residues. CDR1 and CDR2 from the germline V gene are SGHDT and YYEEEE. V lost 3 bases, J lost 4 bases, and 8 bases lay in between. Here the CDR3 reads CASSSTAYNEQFF. The CDR3 nucleotides read TGTGCCAGCAGCTCGACAGCTTACAATGAGCAGTTCTTC.

The rearrangement joins TRBV6-1 to TRBJ1-6, with TRBD1 as a possible D gene (5 bases). Per germline, CDR1 MNHNS and CDR2 SASEGT. CDR3 size: 14 residues. V lost 3 bases, J lost 9 bases, and 12 bases lay in between. CDR3 loop: CASSDLGASSPLHF. In nucleotides, the CDR3 is TGTGCCAGCAGTGATCTAGGGGCTAGTTCACCCCTCCACTTT.

The gene calls are TRBV7-2 and TRBJ2-5, with no clear D. Germline V lookup: CDR1 SGHTA, CDR2 FQGNSA. The CDR3 extends over 14 amino acids. Trimming left V 3 bases short and J 1 base short, with 9 bases between. As DNA, the CDR3 is TGTGCCAGCAGCTTGAACAGCGTCCAAGAGACCCAGTACTTC. Translating it yields CASSLNSVQETQYF. Filled out from reference TRBV7-2 and TRBJ2-5, the complete variable domain reads GAGVSQSPSNKVTEKGKDVELRCDPISGHTALYWYRQSLGQGLEFLIYFQGNSAPDKSGLPSDRFSAERTGGSVSTLTIQRTQQEDSAVYLCASSLNSVQETQYFGPGTRLLVL.